This TCR beta chain came from a study of blood T cell repertoires in COVID-19. At the level of the study: From T cells, B-cell-depleted T cells, or PBMCs came the material, which was cDNA or gDNA.

This table comes from immunoSEQ multiplex PCR, and its TCRdb copy is limited to in-frame clones, with some not included. The sample has tens of thousands of clones, approximately 88% seen once. The CDR3 totals 16 residues. V shed 4 bases and J 7 bases; nucleotides not matched to a gene: 9. CDR1 LGHDT and CDR2 YNNKEL come from the germline V gene (reference sequence). The chain recombines TRBV3-1 (or the pseudogene TRBV3-2) with TRBJ1-4; TRBD1 matches 10 bases. This TCR was sampled from a human donor with active COVID-19. The donor label of this sample is uncertain. What was sequenced was peripheral blood. The CDR3 DNA is TGTGCCAGCAGCCTGGGGACAGGGGCGAATTTTGAAAAACTGTTTTTT. Residues: CASSLGTGANFEKLFF.